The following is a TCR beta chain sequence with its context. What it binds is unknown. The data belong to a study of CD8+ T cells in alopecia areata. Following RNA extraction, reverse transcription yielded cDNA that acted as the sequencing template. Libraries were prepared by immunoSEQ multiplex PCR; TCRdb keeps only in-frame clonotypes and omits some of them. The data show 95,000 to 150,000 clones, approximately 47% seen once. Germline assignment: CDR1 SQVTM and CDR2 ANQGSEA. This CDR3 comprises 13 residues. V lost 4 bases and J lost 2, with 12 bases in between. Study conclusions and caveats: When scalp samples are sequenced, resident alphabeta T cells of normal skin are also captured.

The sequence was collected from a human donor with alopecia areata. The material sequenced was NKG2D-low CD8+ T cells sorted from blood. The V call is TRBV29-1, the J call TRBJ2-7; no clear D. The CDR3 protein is CSVAEQLTYEQYF. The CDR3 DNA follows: TGCAGCGTTGCAGAGCAGTTAACCTACGAGCAGTACTTC.